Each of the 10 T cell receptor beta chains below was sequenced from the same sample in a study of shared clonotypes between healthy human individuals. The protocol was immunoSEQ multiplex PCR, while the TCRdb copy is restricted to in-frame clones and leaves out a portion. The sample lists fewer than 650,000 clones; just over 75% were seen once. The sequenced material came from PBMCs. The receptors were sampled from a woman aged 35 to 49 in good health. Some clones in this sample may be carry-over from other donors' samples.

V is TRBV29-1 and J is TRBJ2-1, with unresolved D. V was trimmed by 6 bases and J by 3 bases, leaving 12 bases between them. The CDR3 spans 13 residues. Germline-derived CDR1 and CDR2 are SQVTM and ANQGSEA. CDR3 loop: CSVYGVGYNEQFF. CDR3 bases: TGCAGCGTGTATGGAGTGGGCTACAATGAGCAGTTCTTC.

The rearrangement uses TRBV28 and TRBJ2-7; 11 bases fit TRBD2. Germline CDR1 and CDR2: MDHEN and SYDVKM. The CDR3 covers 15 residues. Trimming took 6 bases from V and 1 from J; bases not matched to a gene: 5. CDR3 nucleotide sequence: TGTGCCAGCAGCCCTACTAGCGGGAGATCCTACGAGCAGTACTTC. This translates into CASSPTSGRSYEQYF.

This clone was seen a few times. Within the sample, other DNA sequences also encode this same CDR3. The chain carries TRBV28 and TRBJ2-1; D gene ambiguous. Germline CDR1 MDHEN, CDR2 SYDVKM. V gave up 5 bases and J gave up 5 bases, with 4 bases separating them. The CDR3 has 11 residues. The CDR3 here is CASSLNNEQFF. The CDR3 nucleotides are TGTGCCAGCAGTCTTAACAATGAGCAGTTCTTC.

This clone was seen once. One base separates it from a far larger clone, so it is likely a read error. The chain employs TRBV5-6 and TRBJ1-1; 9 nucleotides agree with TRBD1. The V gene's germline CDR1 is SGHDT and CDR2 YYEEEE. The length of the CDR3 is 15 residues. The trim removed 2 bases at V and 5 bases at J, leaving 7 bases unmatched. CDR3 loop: CASSLSQGAGTEAFF. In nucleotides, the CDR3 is TGTGCCAGCAGCTTATCACAGGGGGCTGGGACTGAAGCTTTCTTT.

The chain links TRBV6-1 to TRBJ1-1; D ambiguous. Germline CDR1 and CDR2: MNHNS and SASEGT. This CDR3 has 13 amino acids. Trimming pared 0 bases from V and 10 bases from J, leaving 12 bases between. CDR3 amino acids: CASSEAHTSVAFF. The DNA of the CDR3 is TGTGCCAGCAGTGAAGCGCACACCTCTGTAGCTTTCTTT.

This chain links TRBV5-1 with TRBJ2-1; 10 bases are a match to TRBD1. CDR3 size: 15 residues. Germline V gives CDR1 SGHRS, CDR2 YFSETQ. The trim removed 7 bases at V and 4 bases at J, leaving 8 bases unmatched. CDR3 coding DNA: TGCGCCAGCCGTATCGGGACAGGGGATTACAATGAGCAGTTCTTC. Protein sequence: CASRIGTGDYNEQFF.

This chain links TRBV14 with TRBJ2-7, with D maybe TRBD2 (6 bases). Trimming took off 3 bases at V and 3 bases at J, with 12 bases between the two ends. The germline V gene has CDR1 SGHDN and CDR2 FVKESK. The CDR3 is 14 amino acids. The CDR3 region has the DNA TGTGCCAGCAGCCACGGGGGAGGCCTCTACGAGCAGTACTTC. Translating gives CASSHGGGLYEQYF.

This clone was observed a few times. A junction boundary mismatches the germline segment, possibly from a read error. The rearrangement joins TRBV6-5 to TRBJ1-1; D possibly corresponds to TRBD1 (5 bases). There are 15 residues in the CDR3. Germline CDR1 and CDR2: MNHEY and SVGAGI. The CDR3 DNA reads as TGTGCCAGCAGCCTCGATGGTAGGGGATGGACTGAAGCTTTATTT. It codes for CASSLDGRGWTEALF.

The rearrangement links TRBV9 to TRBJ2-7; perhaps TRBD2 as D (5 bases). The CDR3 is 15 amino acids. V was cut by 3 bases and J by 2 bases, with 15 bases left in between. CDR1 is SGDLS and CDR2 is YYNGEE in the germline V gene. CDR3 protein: CASSGEVGAPYEQYF. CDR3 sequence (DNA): TGTGCCAGCAGCGGTGAGGTGGGAGCCCCCTACGAGCAGTACTTC.

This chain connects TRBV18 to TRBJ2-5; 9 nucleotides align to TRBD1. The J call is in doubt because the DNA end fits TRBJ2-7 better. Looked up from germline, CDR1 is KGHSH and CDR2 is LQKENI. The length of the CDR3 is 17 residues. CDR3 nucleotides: TGTGCCAGCTCACCAACTTTACCGGGACAGGGTAACCACGAGCAGTACTTC. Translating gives CASSPTLPGQGNHEQYF.